This TCR beta chain stems from a study of OX40 agonist ivuxolimab in advanced cancers. About the research overall: Patients assigned to dose escalation were diagnosed with hepatocellular carcinoma, melanoma, renal cell or head and neck cancer.

The repertoire was sequenced with immunoSEQ multiplex PCR; TCRdb's copy has only in-frame clones and lacks some. The sample gives about 20,000 clones, roughly 90% of which show up once; approximately 15% is in the top ten. This CDR3 is built from 13 residues. Germline CDR1 reads MNHGY; CDR2 reads SVAAGI. V was clipped by 6 bases and J by 7 bases; unmatched bases: 6. The chain carries TRBV6-9 and TRBJ2-4, with 7 bases lining up with TRBD1. The origin of this receptor is an adult with an advanced solid tumor such as melanoma, head and neck, liver or kidney cancer. The sample was CD4+ or CD8+ T cells sorted from blood, taken in a trial of the OX40 agonist ivuxolimab. CDR3 sequence: CASRKTGRNIQYF. In DNA, the CDR3 is TGTGCCAGCAGGAAGACAGGGCGTAACATTCAGTACTTC.